The 11 T cell receptor beta chains below were found in one sample sequenced in a study of cytomegalovirus exposure and HLA in healthy donors (dated by TCRdb to the late 2010s). The library was built by means of the immunoSEQ multiplex PCR assay. A mixture of 60 forward primers for TCR Vbeta segments and 13 reverse primers for TCR Jbeta segments was used in the multiplex PCR. Entries here come from immuneACCESS through TCRdb and include only in-frame sequences with V and J called. Some clones fail to appear in such tables; in the studies checked, an unresolved V gene covers under half of the shortfall, and the cause of the remainder is unknown. The sample data list roughly 150,000 clones, and about 80% of these were observed just once. Jointly, the top ten make up around 6.6% of the sample. The sample was PBMCs. The receptors here all came from a woman aged 50 to 60 in good health and CMV-seropositive.

V usage is TRBV6-5 and J usage is TRBJ2-7; D is uncertain. The CDR3 spans 13 residues. V was pared by 0 bases and J by 6 bases, with 9 bases between. The germline gives CDR1 MNHEY, CDR2 SVGAGI. The CDR3 DNA reads as TGTGCCAGCAGTTACTCGGGCCTCGTCGAGCAGTACTTC. Protein product: CASSYSGLVEQYF.

This sequence joins TRBV6-5 and TRBJ1-5, with 8 bases aligning to TRBD1. CDR1 MNHEY and CDR2 SVGAGI come from the germline V gene. V shed 5 bases and J 7 bases; nucleotides not matched to a gene: 7. This CDR3 region has 14 residues. The CDR3 protein is CASSEQGGRQPQHF. The CDR3 region has the DNA TGTGCCAGCAGTGAACAGGGGGGAAGGCAGCCCCAGCATTTT.

The chain carries TRBV2 and TRBJ2-7; 10 bases fit TRBD2. V trimming: 3 bases; J trimming: 4 bases; junction bases outside the gene matches: 6. Per the germline V gene, CDR1 is SNHLY and CDR2 is FYNNEI. This CDR3 has 15 residues. CDR3: CASSDQGLARYEQYF. The CDR3 DNA is TGTGCCAGCAGTGATCAGGGACTAGCGAGGTACGAGCAGTACTTC.

V gene TRBV2 combines with J gene TRBJ1-5, with a tentative D call TRBD1 (5 bases). CDR3 length: 13 residues. Germline CDR1 SNHLY, CDR2 FYNNEI. Trimming shortened V by 8 bases and J by 6 bases, and 14 bases separated the two germline ends. In nucleotides, the CDR3 is TGTGCCAGCGCGGGGCCTGAAGGTCAGCCCCAGCATTTT. It is translated as CASAGPEGQPQHF.

On this clone itself: A junction end diverges from the germline sequence, so it may reflect a read error. The chain joins TRBV7-9 to TRBJ2-7; D not resolved. CDR1 is SEHNR and CDR2 is FQNEAQ in the germline V gene (reference sequence). CDR3 length: 12 amino acids. CDR3 coding DNA: TGTTCCAGCAGCCCAGATCCTTACGAGCAGTACTTC. It is translated as CSSSPDPYEQYF. Looking up the rest from reference TRBV7-9 and TRBJ2-7 gives the full variable domain: DTGVSQNPRHKITKRGQNVTFRCDPISEHNRLYWYRQTLGQGPEFLTYFQNEAQLEKSRLLSDRFSAERPKGSFSTLEIQRTEQGDSAMYLCSSSPDPYEQYFGPGTRLTVT.

By share of the sample, this clone is large. The rearrangement joins TRBV2 to TRBJ2-2; D may be TRBD1 (5 bases). Germline V gene data show CDR1 as SNHLY and CDR2 as FYNNEI. The CDR3 sequence is 15 residues long. V was trimmed by 1 base and J by 1 base, leaving 7 bases between them. The chain's CDR3 is CASSEGTRNTGELFF. For the CDR3, the DNA is TGTGCCAGCAGTGAAGGGACACGGAACACCGGGGAGCTGTTTTTT.

This chain connects TRBV9 to TRBJ1-1; D is possibly TRBD1 (5 bases). The germline V and J ends were trimmed by 0 bases and 3 bases, with 6 bases remaining between them. Germline loops: CDR1 SGDLS, CDR2 YYNGEE. The CDR3 sequence is 13 residues long. DNA of the CDR3: TGTGCCAGCAGCGTAGGACAGTACACTGAAGCTTTCTTT. This encodes CASSVGQYTEAFF.

The V call is TRBV10-2, the J call TRBJ1-6; TRBD1 matches at 8 bases. The CDR3 has 16 amino acids. J gave up 7 bases and V 3 bases, and 8 bases lay outside the gene matches. The germline V gene encodes CDR1 WSHSY and CDR2 SAAADI. The CDR3 region has the DNA TGCGCCAGCAGTGAAAGAAGGGGGACAGGAAATTCACCCCTCCACTTT. Its protein is CASSERRGTGNSPLHF.

The J gene is TRBJ2-1, the V gene TRBV11-2; no definite D call. V dropped 3 bases and J dropped 10 bases, with 7 bases sitting between them. Germline loops: CDR1 SGHAT, CDR2 FQNNGV. This CDR3 spans 11 amino acids. For the CDR3, the DNA is TGTGCCAGCAGCTTCTCCGGGGAGCAGTTCTTC. Amino acids: CASSFSGEQFF.

V and J are TRBV7-8 and TRBJ2-1, with 8 bases matching TRBD1. The J segment lost 10 bases and the V segment lost 1 base, leaving 9 bases of the junction unmatched. CDR3 length equals 15 residues. In germline, CDR1 is SGHVS, CDR2 FQNEAQ. The CDR3: CASSLGTGFLVEQFF. Here the CDR3 DNA reads TGTGCCAGCAGCTTAGGGACAGGGTTTTTGGTAGAGCAGTTCTTC.

This chain links TRBV27 with TRBJ2-1; TRBD2 aligns across 15 bases. The CDR3 loop spans 16 amino acids. Losses at the gene ends were 5 bases for V and 8 bases for J; bases not matched to a gene: 7. CDR1 and CDR2 (germline): MNHEY, SMNVEV (reference sequence). This CDR3 reads CASSITGLAGGYEQFF. The CDR3 nucleotides read TGTGCCAGCAGTATCACGGGACTAGCGGGGGGATATGAGCAGTTCTTC.